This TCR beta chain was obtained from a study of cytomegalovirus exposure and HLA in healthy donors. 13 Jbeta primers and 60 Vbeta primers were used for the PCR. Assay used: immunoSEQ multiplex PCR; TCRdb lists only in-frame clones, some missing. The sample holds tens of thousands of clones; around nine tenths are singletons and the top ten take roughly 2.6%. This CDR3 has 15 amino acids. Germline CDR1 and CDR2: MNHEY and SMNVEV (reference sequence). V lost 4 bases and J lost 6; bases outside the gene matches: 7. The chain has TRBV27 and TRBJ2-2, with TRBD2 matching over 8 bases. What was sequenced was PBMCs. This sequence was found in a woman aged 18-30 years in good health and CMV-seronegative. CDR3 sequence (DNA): TGTGCCAGCAGTTCAGCGGGAGATGCGGCCGGGGAGCTGTTTTTT. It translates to CASSSAGDAAGELFF.